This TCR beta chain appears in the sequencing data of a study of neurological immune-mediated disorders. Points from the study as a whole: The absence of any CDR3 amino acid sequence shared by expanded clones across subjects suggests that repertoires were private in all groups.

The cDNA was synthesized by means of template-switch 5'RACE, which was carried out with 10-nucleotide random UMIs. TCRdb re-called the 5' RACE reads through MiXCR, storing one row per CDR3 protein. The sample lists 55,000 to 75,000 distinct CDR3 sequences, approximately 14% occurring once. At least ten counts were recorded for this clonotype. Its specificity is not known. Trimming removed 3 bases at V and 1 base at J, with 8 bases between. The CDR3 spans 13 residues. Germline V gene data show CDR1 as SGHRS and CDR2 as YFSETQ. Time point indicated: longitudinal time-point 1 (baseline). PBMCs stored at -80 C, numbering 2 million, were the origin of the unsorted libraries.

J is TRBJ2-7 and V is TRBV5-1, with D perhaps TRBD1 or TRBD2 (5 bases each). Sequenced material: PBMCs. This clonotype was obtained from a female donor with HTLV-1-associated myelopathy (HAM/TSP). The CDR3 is CASSSGTSYEQYF. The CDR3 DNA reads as TGCGCCAGCAGCTCCGGGACGTCCTACGAGCAGTACTTC.